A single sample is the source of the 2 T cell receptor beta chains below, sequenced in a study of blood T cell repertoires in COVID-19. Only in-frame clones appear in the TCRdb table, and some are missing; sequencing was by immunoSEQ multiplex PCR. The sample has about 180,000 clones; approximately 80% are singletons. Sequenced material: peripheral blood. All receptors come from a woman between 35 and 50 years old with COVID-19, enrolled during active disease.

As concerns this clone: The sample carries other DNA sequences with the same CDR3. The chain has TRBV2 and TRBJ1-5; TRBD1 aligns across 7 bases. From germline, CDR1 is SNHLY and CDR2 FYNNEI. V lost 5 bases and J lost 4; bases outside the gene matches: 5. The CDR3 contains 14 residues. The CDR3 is CASSRDSYNQPQHF. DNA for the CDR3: TGTGCCAGCAGTCGGGACAGCTATAATCAGCCCCAGCATTTT.

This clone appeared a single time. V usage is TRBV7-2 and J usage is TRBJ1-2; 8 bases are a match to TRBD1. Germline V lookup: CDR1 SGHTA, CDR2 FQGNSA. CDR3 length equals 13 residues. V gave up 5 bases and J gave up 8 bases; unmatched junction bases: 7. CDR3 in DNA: TGTGCCAGCAGCGGGGATGGACAGGGAGGCTACACCTTC. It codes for CASSGDGQGGYTF.